Below, 12 T cell receptor beta chains from the same sample are listed, as sequenced in a study of T cell responses to AZD1222 COVID-19 vaccine. Here immunoSEQ multiplex PCR was the method, and the copy in TCRdb shows in-frame clones only, minus some. The sample contains about 99,000 clones, approximately 89% of which appear only once. Source: peripheral blood, taken 28 days after the second dose of the MenACWY control vaccine. The receptors come from an adult who received the MenACWY meningococcal vaccine as a control.

The rearrangement joins TRBV7-2 to TRBJ1-3; D is uncertain. This CDR3 has 16 amino acids. Germline CDR1 reads SGHTA; CDR2 reads FQGNSA. V lost 0 bases and J 2 bases, leaving 11 bases between the germline ends. The CDR3, as DNA: TGTGCCAGCAGCTTAGCGAGGGCTGGAGCTGGAAACACCATATATTTT. Amino acids: CASSLARAGAGNTIYF.

The rearrangement uses TRBV9 and TRBJ2-1; D may match TRBD1 or TRBD2 (5 bases each). V shed 0 bases and J shed 4 bases, with 11 bases lying between them. Germline V gene sequence: CDR1 SGDLS, CDR2 YYNGEE. CDR3 length equals 15 residues. DNA for the CDR3: TGTGCCAGCAGCGTAGGGGGGTTGGAATACAATGAGCAGTTCTTC. It codes for CASSVGGLEYNEQFF.

The J gene is TRBJ1-4, the V gene TRBV5-1; D not certain. V was cut by 2 bases and J by 8 bases, with 13 bases left in between. The CDR3 runs 14 residues. CDR1 SGHRS and CDR2 YFSETQ come from the germline V gene. The CDR3 spells CASSLRATREKLFF. CDR3 nucleotides: TGCGCCAGCAGCTTACGGGCCACGCGGGAAAAACTGTTTTTT. Full variable domain (rest looked up from reference TRBV5-1 and TRBJ1-4): KAGVTQTPRYLIKTRGQQVTLSCSPISGHRSVSWYQQTPGQGLQFLFEYFSETQRNKGNFPGRFSGRQFSNSRSEMNVSTLELGDSALYLCASSLRATREKLFFGSGTQLSVL.

This sequence joins TRBV27 and TRBJ1-2; the D gene is possibly TRBD1 (5 bases). The CDR3 is made up of 14 amino acids. Trimming cost V 1 base and J 3 bases, with 9 bases left between them. CDR1 and CDR2 from the germline V gene are MNHEY and SMNVEV (reference sequence). This CDR3 is CASSLFRGDYGYTF. The CDR3 nucleotides read TGTGCCAGCAGTTTATTTCGGGGGGACTATGGCTACACCTTC.

This chain links TRBV25-1 with TRBJ2-7; D is unclear. CDR3 length: 12 residues. Germline values: CDR1 MGHDK, CDR2 SYGVNS. The germline V and J ends were trimmed by 1 base and 3 bases, with 4 bases remaining between them. CDR3 residues: CASSELGYEQYF. The CDR3 DNA reads as TGTGCCAGCAGTGAATTAGGCTACGAGCAGTACTTC.

This clone was detected only once. The genes are TRBV28 and TRBJ2-7, with 7 bases aligning to TRBD2. Germline CDR1 and CDR2: MDHEN and SYDVKM. CDR3 size: 17 residues. Unmatched junction bases numbered 21, after V lost 6 bases and J lost 7 bases. The CDR3 loop reads CASSAGVAGVQGLEQYF. The CDR3 coding sequence is TGTGCCAGCAGCGCCGGCGTGGCGGGGGTGCAGGGTCTGGAGCAGTACTTC.

This sequence joins TRBV10-1 and TRBJ1-1, with D perhaps TRBD1 (5 bases). The germline V and J ends were trimmed by 6 bases and 1 base, with 6 bases remaining between them. The CDR3 runs to 12 residues. Germline CDR1 and CDR2: WNHNN and SYGVQD (reference sequence). DNA for the CDR3: TGCGCCAGCAGGGGACCGAACACTGAAGCTTTCTTT. Residues: CASRGPNTEAFF.

This clone was seen only a few times. V usage is TRBV6-2 or TRBV6-3 and J usage is TRBJ1-5, with 9 bases identical to TRBD1. From germline, CDR1 is MNHEY and CDR2 SVGEGT. The V gene end was trimmed by 4 bases and the J gene end by 1 base; junction bases not matched to a gene: 11. CDR3 size: 18 residues. Here the CDR3 reads CASSSTISQGASNQPQHF. The DNA of the CDR3 is TGTGCCAGCAGTTCCACCATCTCACAGGGGGCAAGCAATCAGCCCCAGCATTTT.

This clone was detected only once. The chain joins TRBV5-1 to TRBJ2-7; tentatively, D is TRBD1 or TRBD2 (5 bases each). The V end lost 4 bases, the J end lost 3 bases, and 11 bases lay between the germline ends. The CDR3 is 13 amino acids. CDR1 is SGHRS, CDR2 YFSETQ, per germline. CDR3 DNA: TGCGCCAGCAGCGGGGACGCCTTCTACGAGCAGTACTTC. Its protein product is CASSGDAFYEQYF.

V gene TRBV18 combines with J gene TRBJ2-7, with 8 bases matching TRBD2. This CDR3 comprises 13 residues. Germline V lookup: CDR1 KGHSH, CDR2 LQKENI. The J segment lost 6 bases and the V segment lost 2 bases, leaving 3 bases of the junction unmatched. In DNA, the CDR3 is TGTGCCAGCTCACCAACGGGAGGGGCCGAGCAGTACTTC. Translated, it gives CASSPTGGAEQYF.

The chain uses TRBV3-1 (or the pseudogene TRBV3-2) and TRBJ1-5; 8 bases map to TRBD1. Trimming at V came to 4 bases and at J to 6 bases, leaving 2 bases not matched to a gene. The CDR3 sequence is 13 residues long. CDR1 is LGHDT and CDR2 is YNNKEL in the germline V gene (reference sequence). This CDR3 is CASSLTGGQPQHF. The CDR3 DNA is TGTGCCAGCAGCCTCACAGGGGGTCAGCCCCAGCATTTT.

In its sample, this clone was seen once. The genes are TRBV21-1 and TRBJ2-1; TRBD1 reflects the table's D call only, with no check against the DNA. TRBV21-1 is described as a pseudogene. There are 11 residues in the CDR3. The CDR3 bases are TGTGCCAGCATCACGGGACAGCCGCAGTTCTTC. Protein: CASITGQPQFF.